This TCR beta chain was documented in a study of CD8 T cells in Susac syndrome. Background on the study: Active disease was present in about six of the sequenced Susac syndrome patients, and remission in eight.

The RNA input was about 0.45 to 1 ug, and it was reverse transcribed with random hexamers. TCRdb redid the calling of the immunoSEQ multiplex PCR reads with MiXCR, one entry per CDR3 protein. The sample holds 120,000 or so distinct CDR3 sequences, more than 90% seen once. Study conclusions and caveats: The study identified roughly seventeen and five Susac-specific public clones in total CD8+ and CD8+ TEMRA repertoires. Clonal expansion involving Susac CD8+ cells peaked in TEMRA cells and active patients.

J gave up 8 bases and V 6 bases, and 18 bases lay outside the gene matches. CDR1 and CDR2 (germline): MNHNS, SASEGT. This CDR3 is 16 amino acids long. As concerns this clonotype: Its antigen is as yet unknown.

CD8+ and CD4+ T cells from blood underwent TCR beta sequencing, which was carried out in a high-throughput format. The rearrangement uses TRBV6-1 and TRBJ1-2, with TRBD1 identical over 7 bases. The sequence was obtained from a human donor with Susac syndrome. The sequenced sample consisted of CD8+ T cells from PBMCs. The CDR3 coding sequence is TGTGCCAGCAGGGCCGAACCGGGACAGCCTTTGAGGGGCTACACCTTC. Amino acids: CASRAEPGQPLRGYTF.